Each of the 25 T cell receptor beta chains below was sequenced from the same sample in a study of T cell repertoires in cytomegalovirus infection. TCRdb reanalysed the reads using MiXCR and keeps one entry per CDR3 protein. The table has 150,000 to 200,000 distinct CDR3 sequences, about a sixth seen once. Sequencing was carried out using CD8+ T cells from PBMCs. The source is a human donor in good health (CMV status not recorded). Some clones in this sample may be carry-over from other donors' samples.

The V and J genes are TRBV28 and TRBJ1-2; D remains unclear. CDR1 is MDHEN and CDR2 is SYDVKM in the germline V gene. Trimming shortened V by 6 bases and J by 5 bases, and 13 bases separated the two germline ends. The CDR3 totals 13 residues. CDR3 protein: CASSPTAPYGYTF. The CDR3 nucleotides are TGTGCCAGCAGCCCCACAGCTCCGTATGGCTACACCTTC.

V usage is TRBV6-5 and J usage is TRBJ2-7; D perhaps matches TRBD2 (6 bases). CDR3 length: 14 residues. Trimming took 7 bases from V and 2 from J, leaving 15 bases between them. Germline V CDR1 and CDR2: MNHEY, SVGAGI. The CDR3 here is CASNVRDGPYEQYF. The CDR3 nucleotides read TGTGCCAGCAATGTGCGGGACGGACCCTACGAGCAGTACTTC.

The chain employs TRBV6-2 or TRBV6-3 and TRBJ2-7; D uncertain. V lost 10 bases and J 4 bases, leaving 14 bases between the germline ends. Germline CDR1 reads MNHEY; CDR2 reads SVGEGT. This CDR3 is 12 amino acids long. CDR3 sequence: CATHDLKYEQYV. In nucleotides, the CDR3 is TGTGCCACTCACGACTTGAAATACGAGCAGTACGTC.

This clonotype occurred many times. J is TRBJ1-5 and V is TRBV19; maybe TRBD1 (5 bases). V gave up 1 base and J gave up 0 bases, with 7 bases separating them. CDR1 and CDR2 from the germline V gene are LNHDA and SQIVND (reference sequence). CDR3 length: 15 residues. CDR3 bases: TGTGCCAGTAGTATAGTACAGGCTAGCAATCAGCCCCAGCATTTT. Its protein is CASSIVQASNQPQHF.

The genes are TRBV7-2 and TRBJ2-7; the D gene is possibly TRBD1 (5 bases). The CDR3 is made up of 15 amino acids. Germline-derived CDR1 and CDR2 are SGHTA and FQGNSA. V lost 4 bases and J 5 bases, leaving 18 bases between the germline ends. The CDR3 loop is CASSSWGRLGDEQYF. The CDR3 nucleotides are TGTGCCAGCAGCTCATGGGGCAGGCTGGGCGACGAGCAGTACTTC.

This clonotype was observed many times. The chain carries TRBV4-1 and TRBJ1-1; D not certain. The germline CDR1 and CDR2 sequences are MGHRA and YSYEKL. The V end was cut by 6 bases, the J end by 5 bases, with 16 bases between. The CDR3 loop spans 14 amino acids. DNA for the CDR3: TGCGCCAGCAGTCTCAGTTCGACCCAGACTGAAGCTTTCTTT. As protein: CASSLSSTQTEAFF.

This clonotype was detected a few times. The chain is built from TRBV5-4 and TRBJ2-5, with D unresolved. This CDR3 contains 14 residues. Trimming pared 0 bases from V and 2 bases from J, leaving 8 bases between. Germline V gives CDR1 SGHNT, CDR2 YYREEE (reference sequence). CDR3 bases: TGTGCCAGCAGCTTGGATCAGGAGCAAGAGACCCAGTACTTC. Protein: CASSLDQEQETQYF.

There are a few counts of this clonotype. The rearrangement uses TRBV11-2 and TRBJ1-1, with D possibly being TRBD1 (5 bases). Trimming shortened V by 8 bases and J by 6 bases, and 16 bases separated the two germline ends. This CDR3 spans 13 amino acids. Germline V gene data show CDR1 as SGHAT and CDR2 as FQNNGV. CDR3 amino acids: CASGAQGGAEAFF. CDR3 nucleotides: TGTGCCAGCGGGGCCCAGGGTGGAGCTGAAGCTTTCTTT.

The chain is built from TRBV10-3 and TRBJ2-2; D is perhaps TRBD1 (6 bases). Germline loops: CDR1 ENHRY, CDR2 SYGVKD. V was clipped by 0 bases and J by 3 bases, with 11 bases between them. This CDR3 is 16 amino acids long. The CDR3 loop reads CAISESKDRHTGELFF. The CDR3, as DNA: TGTGCCATCAGTGAGTCGAAGGACAGACACACCGGGGAGCTGTTTTTT.

This clonotype occurred many times. This chain joins TRBV12-3 or TRBV12-4 and TRBJ1-1; no reliable D call. The CDR3 spans 14 residues. Trimming shortened V by 7 bases and J by 0 bases, and 12 bases separated the two germline ends. The chain's CDR3 is CASKLGWLNTEAFF. CDR3 sequence (DNA): TGTGCCAGCAAGCTCGGGTGGTTGAACACTGAAGCTTTCTTT.

This clonotype was found a few times. The chain joins TRBV29-1 to TRBJ1-1; no firm D call. The CDR3 sequence is 12 residues long. The germline V and J ends were trimmed by 0 bases and 0 bases, with 2 bases remaining between them. From germline, CDR1 is SQVTM and CDR2 ANQGSEA. This CDR3 reads CSVEDMNTEAFF. CDR3 nucleotides: TGCAGCGTTGAAGATATGAACACTGAAGCTTTCTTT.

This clonotype appeared a single time. The J gene is TRBJ2-1, the V gene TRBV7-9; TRBD1 might be the D (5 bases). The V end lost 5 bases, the J end lost 8 bases, and 13 bases lay between the germline ends. This CDR3 has 13 residues. Germline CDR1 SEHNR, CDR2 FQNEAQ (reference sequence). The CDR3 spells CASSRGTRDEQFF. CDR3 sequence (DNA): TGTGCCAGCAGCAGGGGTACCCGAGATGAGCAGTTCTTC.

This chain uses TRBV2 with TRBJ2-7; no definite D call. This CDR3 contains 12 residues. Trimming pared 10 bases from V and 6 bases from J, leaving 16 bases between. Germline V gene lookup returns CDR1 SNHLY and CDR2 FYNNEI. Here the CDR3 DNA reads TGTGCCACCATCCTCTCTGACGGCGAGCAGTACTTC. It yields the protein CATILSDGEQYF.

J is TRBJ2-3 and V is TRBV12-5; TRBD2 agrees at 8 bases. The germline V gene encodes CDR1 LGHNT and CDR2 FRNRAP. J gave up 3 bases and V 6 bases, and 17 bases lay outside the gene matches. The CDR3 has 18 amino acids. CDR3 in amino acids: CASGSPTSPGLETDTQYF. The CDR3 bases are TGTGCTAGTGGCTCACCCACCTCACCGGGACTAGAAACAGATACGCAGTATTTT.

This chain uses TRBV7-8 with TRBJ2-5; weak D call: TRBD2 (6 bases). This CDR3 has 11 residues. V lost 8 bases to trimming and J lost 4 bases, with 8 bases between them. Germline V lookup: CDR1 SGHVS, CDR2 FQNEAQ. The DNA for the CDR3 is TGTGCCAGCCTGGGGGGAGAGACCCAGTACTTC. Translated: CASLGGETQYF.

V is TRBV7-9 and J is TRBJ2-5; 10 positions agree with TRBD2. This CDR3 comprises 19 residues. The trim removed 5 bases at V and 4 bases at J, leaving 19 bases unmatched. Germline CDR1 and CDR2: SEHNR and FQNEAQ (reference sequence). The CDR3 coding sequence is TGTGCCAGCAGCCCACCGCTGGGTCCTAGCGGGAGTTTACGAGAGACCCAGTACTTC. This translates into CASSPPLGPSGSLRETQYF.

This clonotype has at least ten counts. The chain couples TRBV9 to TRBJ1-5; unclear D gene. V lost 1 base and J 4 bases, leaving 6 bases between the germline ends. Germline assignment: CDR1 SGDLS and CDR2 YYNGEE. The CDR3 sequence is 13 residues long. The CDR3 DNA reads TGTGCCAGCAGCGTAAGTTGGAATCAGCCCCAGCATTTT. Translated, it gives CASSVSWNQPQHF. Filled out from reference TRBV9 and TRBJ1-5, the complete variable domain reads DSGVTQTPKHLITATGQRVTLRCSPRSGDLSVYWYQQSLDQGLQFLIQYYNGEERAKGNILERFSAQQFPDLHSELNLSSLELGDSALYFCASSVSWNQPQHFGDGTRLSIL.

This clonotype turned up a few times. The V gene is TRBV7-2, the J gene TRBJ1-3; D is undetermined. Germline V gene data show CDR1 as SGHTA and CDR2 as FQGNSA. The V end lost 5 bases, the J end lost 0 bases, and 8 bases lay between the germline ends. This CDR3 has 14 residues. CDR3 amino acids: CASSRRSSGNTIYF. CDR3 in DNA: TGTGCCAGCAGCCGTCGGTCCTCTGGAAACACCATATATTTT. The complete variable domain, with remaining parts taken from reference TRBV7-2 and TRBJ1-3, reads GAGVSQSPSNKVTEKGKDVELRCDPISGHTALYWYRQSLGQGLEFLIYFQGNSAPDKSGLPSDRFSAERTGGSVSTLTIQRTQQEDSAVYLCASSRRSSGNTIYFGEGSWLTVV.

The rearrangement links TRBV7-2 to TRBJ1-4, with 9 bases fitting TRBD1. Per the germline V gene, CDR1 is SGHTA and CDR2 is FQGNSA. The V segment lost 4 bases and the J segment 12 bases; nucleotides outside the gene matches: 6. The CDR3 has 13 residues. CDR3 in DNA: TGTGCCAGCAGCTCTGGGACAGGGAGAGAACTGTTTTTT. This codes for CASSSGTGRELFF. Filled out from reference TRBV7-2 and TRBJ1-4, the complete variable domain reads GAGVSQSPSNKVTEKGKDVELRCDPISGHTALYWYRQSLGQGLEFLIYFQGNSAPDKSGLPSDRFSAERTGGSVSTLTIQRTQQEDSAVYLCASSSGTGRELFFGSGTQLSVL.

The rearrangement links TRBV7-9 to TRBJ2-7; D ambiguous. The CDR3 runs 14 residues. Looked up from germline, CDR1 is SEHNR and CDR2 is FQNEAQ (reference sequence). Trimming pared 4 bases from V and 4 bases from J, leaving 14 bases between. The CDR3, as DNA: TGTGCCAGCAGCTCCCCCCTGAGCCCATACGAGCAGTACTTC. Translation: CASSSPLSPYEQYF.

The V and J genes are TRBV29-1 and TRBJ2-6, with D tentatively TRBD1 (5 bases). Trimming left V 1 base short and J 0 bases short, with 10 bases between. The CDR3 totals 16 residues. CDR1 and CDR2 (germline): SQVTM, ANQGSEA. In DNA, the CDR3 is TGCAGCGTTGAAGGTCACAGGAACTCTGGGGCCAACGTCCTGACTTTC. It yields the protein CSVEGHRNSGANVLTF.

The genes are TRBV6-2 or TRBV6-3 and TRBJ2-7; D remains unclear. The germline V gene encodes CDR1 MNHEY and CDR2 SVGEGT. The CDR3 is 14 residues long. Trimming removed 2 bases at V and 3 bases at J, with 11 bases between. CDR3 in amino acids: CASSYPPKGYEQYF. The CDR3 region has the DNA TGTGCCAGCAGTTACCCCCCGAAGGGCTACGAGCAGTACTTC.

The CDR3 DNA reads TGTGCCAGCAGCCCGACTGTGGATGAGCAGTTCTTC. Translating it yields CASSPTVDEQFF. The chain combines TRBV11-2 with TRBJ2-1, with D hard to call. V lost 5 bases and J lost 8, with 10 bases in between. The CDR3 has 12 amino acids. The germline V gene encodes CDR1 SGHAT and CDR2 FQNNGV.

In its sample, this clonotype was seen a few times. The rearrangement uses TRBV28 and TRBJ2-2, with D perhaps TRBD1 (6 bases). V was trimmed by 3 bases and J by 4 bases, leaving 12 bases between them. CDR3 length: 15 residues. CDR1 MDHEN and CDR2 SYDVKM come from the germline V gene. CDR3 sequence: CASSLVGQTTGELFF. CDR3 DNA sequence: TGTGCCAGCAGTTTGGTAGGACAGACCACCGGGGAGCTGTTTTTT.

Only a few counts were recorded for this clonotype. This chain uses TRBV20-1 with TRBJ2-7; 8 nucleotides line up with TRBD2. The length of the CDR3 is 14 residues. The J segment lost 3 bases and the V segment lost 1 base, leaving 5 bases of the junction unmatched. Germline CDR1 reads DFQATT; CDR2 reads SNEGSKA (reference sequence). The CDR3 is CSARGREGFYEQYF. The CDR3 nucleotides are TGCAGTGCTAGAGGCCGGGAGGGGTTCTACGAGCAGTACTTC.